Below are 2 T cell receptor beta chains sequenced from a single sample in a study of blood T cell repertoires in COVID-19. Profiling relied on immunoSEQ multiplex PCR, and the TCRdb table lists in-frame clones only, not all of them. The table lists roughly 410,000 clones, roughly 90% of them singletons. Sequenced input: peripheral blood. These receptors were collected from a man aged 40-55 years with acute or convalescent COVID-19.

This sequence joins TRBV5-1 and TRBJ2-5; 11 bases align to TRBD2. Germline V gene sequence: CDR1 SGHRS, CDR2 YFSETQ. CDR3 length: 15 amino acids. The V gene end was trimmed by 4 bases and the J gene end by 4 bases; junction bases not matched to a gene: 6. In nucleotides, the CDR3 is TGCGCCAGCAGCGTTAGCGGGGGGGCACCAGAGACCCAGTACTTC. It translates to CASSVSGGAPETQYF.

V and J are TRBV10-3 and TRBJ1-1, with a weak D call TRBD1 (5 bases). The CDR3 spans 14 residues. Per germline, CDR1 ENHRY and CDR2 SYGVKD. The V end was cut by 6 bases, the J end by 0 bases, with 11 bases between. CDR3 loop: CAIRQGTMNTEAFF. CDR3 coding DNA: TGTGCCATCAGGCAGGGAACGATGAACACTGAAGCTTTCTTT.